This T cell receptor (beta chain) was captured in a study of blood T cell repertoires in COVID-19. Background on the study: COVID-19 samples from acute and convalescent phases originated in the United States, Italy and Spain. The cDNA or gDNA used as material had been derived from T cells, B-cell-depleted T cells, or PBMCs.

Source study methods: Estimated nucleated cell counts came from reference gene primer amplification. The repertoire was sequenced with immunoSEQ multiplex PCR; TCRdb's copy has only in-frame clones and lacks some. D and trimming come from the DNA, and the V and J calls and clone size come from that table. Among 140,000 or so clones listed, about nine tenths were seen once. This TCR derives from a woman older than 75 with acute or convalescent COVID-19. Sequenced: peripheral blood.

The CDR3 DNA is TGTGCCAGCAGTCTTCGTGGTCGGAGATCTAGCACAGATACGCAGTATTTT. Translation: CASSLRGRRSSTDTQYF. The chain links TRBV6-6 to TRBJ2-3; D is ambiguous. The CDR3 loop spans 17 amino acids. Germline CDR1 and CDR2: MNHNY and SVGAGI (reference sequence). The V gene lost 5 bases and the J gene lost 0 bases, with 18 bases spanning the gap.